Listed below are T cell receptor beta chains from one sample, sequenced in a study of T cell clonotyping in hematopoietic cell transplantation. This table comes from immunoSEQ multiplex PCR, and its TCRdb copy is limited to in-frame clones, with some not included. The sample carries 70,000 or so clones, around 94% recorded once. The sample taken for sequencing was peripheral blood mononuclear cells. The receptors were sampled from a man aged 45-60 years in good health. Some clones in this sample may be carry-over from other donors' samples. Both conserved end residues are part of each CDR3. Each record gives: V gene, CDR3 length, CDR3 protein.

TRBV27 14 CASSPTGFNYGYTF
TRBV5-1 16 CASSSDTGGISEKLFF
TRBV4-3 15 CASSQDFGSLAKKYF
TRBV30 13 CAWSPDRIRTQYF
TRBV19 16 CASRTGQLSGANVLTF
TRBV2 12 CASSAMNYEQYF
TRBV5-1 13 CASSWEGGQPQHF
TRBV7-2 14 CASSQDRLVTEAFF
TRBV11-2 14 CASSLGAGSYGYTF
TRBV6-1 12 CASSVQGTEAFF
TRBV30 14 CAWSGRGRLDGYTF
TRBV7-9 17 CASSLFSVGGEGSPLHF
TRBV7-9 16 CASSPPGGRRSDTQYF
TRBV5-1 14 CASSPKGGVGGYTF
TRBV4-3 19 CASSHGAGGPRGGTGELFF
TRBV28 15 CASSLTGAGLNEQFF
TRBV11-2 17 CASSHYGGTGVGDTQYF
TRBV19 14 CASSRQGGEETQYF
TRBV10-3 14 CAIRGDRTMDEQYF
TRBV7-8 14 CASSLGERNYGYTF
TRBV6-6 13 CASSSHGTDTQYF
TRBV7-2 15 CASSSSMAGAGGQFF
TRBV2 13 CASKGGTNEKLFF
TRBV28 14 CASSLLGRNYGYTF
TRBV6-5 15 CASSIGLADTDTQYF
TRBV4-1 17 CASSQDPGGPENEKLFF
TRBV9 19 CASSVPGLAGAGIWNEQFF
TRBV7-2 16 CASSLVVAGSPDTQYF
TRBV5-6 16 CASSSTGLGSNQPQHF
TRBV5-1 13 CASGRDSTDTQYF
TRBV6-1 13 CASKWAENTEAFF
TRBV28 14 CASTVAGANQPQHF
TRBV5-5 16 CASSGLRGTTNEKLFF
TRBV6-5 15 CASSYTGLFNFEQYF
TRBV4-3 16 CASSQGEKGSNQPQHF
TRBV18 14 CASSPTVGEEPQHF
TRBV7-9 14 CASSLQDSRQPQHF
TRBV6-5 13 CASFRDNTGELFF
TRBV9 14 CASSAFQSTDTQYF
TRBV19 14 CASRSGGADYGYTF
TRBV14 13 CASNRDYPDTQYF
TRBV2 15 CASIGTGGRYNEQFF
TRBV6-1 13 CASSGPVPYGYTF
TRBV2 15 CASSDGQGLILEQFF
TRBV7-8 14 CASSLRGDTDTQYF
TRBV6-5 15 CASSFLGFPRNEQFF
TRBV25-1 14 CASSEWDRTDTQYF
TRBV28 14 CASSIGRRNYGYTF
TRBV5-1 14 CASSSGGPTDTQYF
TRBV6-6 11 CALSGANVLTF
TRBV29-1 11 CSVGNTGELFF
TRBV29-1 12 CSVGQLRETQYF
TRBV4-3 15 CASSKVDRAKDGYTF
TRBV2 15 CASRRQGFVQETQYF
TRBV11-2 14 CASSLDWGSQPQHF